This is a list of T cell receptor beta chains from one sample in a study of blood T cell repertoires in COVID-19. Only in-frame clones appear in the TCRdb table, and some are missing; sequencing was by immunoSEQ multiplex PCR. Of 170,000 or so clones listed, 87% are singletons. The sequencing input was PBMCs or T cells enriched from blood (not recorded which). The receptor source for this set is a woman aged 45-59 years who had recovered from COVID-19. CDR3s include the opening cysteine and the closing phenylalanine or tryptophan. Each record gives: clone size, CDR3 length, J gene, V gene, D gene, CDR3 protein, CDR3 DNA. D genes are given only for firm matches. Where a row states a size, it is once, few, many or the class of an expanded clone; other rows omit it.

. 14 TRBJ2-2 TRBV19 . CASSMSRGRGELFF TGTGCCAGTAGTATGAGTCGGGGGAGGGGGGAGCTGTTTTTT
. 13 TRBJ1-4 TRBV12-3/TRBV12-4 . CASALIPGEKLFF TGTGCCAGCGCACTGATACCGGGGGAAAAACTGTTTTTT
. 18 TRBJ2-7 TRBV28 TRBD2 CASSLPSSTSGVIYEQYF TGTGCCAGCAGTTTACCCTCTTCGACTAGCGGGGTGATCTACGAGCAGTACTTC
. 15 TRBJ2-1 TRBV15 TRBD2 CATSLLAGVYNEQFF TGTGCCACCAGCCTACTAGCGGGAGTGTACAATGAGCAGTTCTTC
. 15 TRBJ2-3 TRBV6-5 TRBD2 CASSTGTSGSDTQYF TGTGCCAGCAGTACAGGGACTAGCGGCTCAGATACGCAGTATTTT
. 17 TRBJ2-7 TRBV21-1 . CASSRLEGFSLSYEQYF TGTGCCAGCAGCAGATTGGAGGGGTTTTCCCTCTCCTACGAGCAGTACTTC
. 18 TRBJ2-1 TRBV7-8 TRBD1 CASSLHFRQGAGWNEQFF TGTGCCAGCAGCTTACACTTCCGACAGGGGGCTGGATGGAATGAGCAGTTCTTC
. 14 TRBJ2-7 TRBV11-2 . CASSPLTHFYEQYF TGTGCCAGCAGCCCCCTGACTCATTTCTACGAGCAGTACTTC
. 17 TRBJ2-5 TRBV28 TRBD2 CASSPAPAGVGQETQYF TGTGCCAGCAGTCCCGCCCCTGCGGGAGTTGGCCAAGAGACCCAGTACTTC
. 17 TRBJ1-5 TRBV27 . CASSSTEFLAGNQPQHF TGTGCCAGCAGTTCGACAGAATTCCTAGCGGGGAATCAGCCCCAGCATTTT
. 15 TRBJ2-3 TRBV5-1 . CASRRDSSSTDTQYF TGCGCCAGCCGCAGGGACTCCTCTAGCACAGATACGCAGTATTTT
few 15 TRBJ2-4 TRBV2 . CASSGPHLAKNIQYF TGTGCCAGCAGTGGGCCACACCTAGCCAAAAACATTCAGTACTTC
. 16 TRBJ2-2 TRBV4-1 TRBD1 CASSQQDRGITGELFF TGCGCCAGCAGCCAACAGGACAGGGGGATCACCGGGGAGCTGTTTTTT
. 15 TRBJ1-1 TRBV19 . CASTDRPKGNTEAFF TGTGCCAGCACCGACAGACCCAAGGGGAACACTGAAGCTTTCTTT
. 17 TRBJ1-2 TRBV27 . CASSLFAGVRANYGYTF TGTGCCAGCAGTTTATTCGCAGGGGTTCGAGCTAACTATGGCTACACCTTC
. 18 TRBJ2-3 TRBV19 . CASTKRPPGTPSTDTQYF TGTGCCAGTACCAAACGGCCCCCTGGGACACCGAGCACAGATACGCAGTATTTT
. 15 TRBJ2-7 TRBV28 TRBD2 CASSSVAGAVYEQYF TGTGCCAGCAGTTCCGTAGCGGGAGCGGTCTACGAGCAGTACTTC
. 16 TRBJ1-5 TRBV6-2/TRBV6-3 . CASSYVRTTSNQPQHF TGTGCCAGCAGTTACGTCCGGACAACGAGCAATCAGCCCCAGCATTTT
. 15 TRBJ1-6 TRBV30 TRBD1 CAWSNGQGRNSPLHF TGTGCCTGGAGTAATGGACAGGGTAGGAATTCACCCCTCCACTTT
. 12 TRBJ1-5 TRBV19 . CASSSEVTPQHF TGTGCCAGTAGTAGCGAGGTTACGCCCCAGCATTTT
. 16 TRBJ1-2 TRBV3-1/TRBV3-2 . CASSQVSGQTNYGYTF TGTGCCAGCAGCCAAGTAAGCGGACAGACAAACTATGGCTACACCTTC
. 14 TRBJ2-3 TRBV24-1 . CATSDPGRSDTQYF TGTGCCACCAGTGACCCCGGCAGGTCAGATACGCAGTATTTT
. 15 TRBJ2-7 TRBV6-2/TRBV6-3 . CASSYSYPGSGEQYF TGTGCCAGCAGTTACTCGTACCCCGGTTCCGGCGAGCAGTACTTC
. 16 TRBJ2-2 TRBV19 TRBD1 CASSSTGERVTGELFF TGTGCCAGTAGCTCAACAGGGGAACGAGTCACCGGGGAGCTGTTTTTT
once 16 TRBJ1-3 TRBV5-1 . CASSLVGRVGGNTIYF TGCGCCAGCAGCTTGGTTGGCAGGGTTGGTGGAAACACCATATATTTT
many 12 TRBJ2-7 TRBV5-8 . CASSPARGEQYF TGTGCCAGCAGCCCGGCCAGGGGCGAGCAGTACTTC
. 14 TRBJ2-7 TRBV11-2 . CASSFQVGGHEQYF TGTGCCAGCAGCTTTCAGGTCGGGGGGCACGAGCAGTACTTC
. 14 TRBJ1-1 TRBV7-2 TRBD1 CASSLAQGQTEAFF TGTGCCAGCAGCTTAGCACAGGGGCAAACTGAAGCTTTCTTT